Sequencing of this T cell receptor (beta chain) was carried out in a study of blood T cell repertoires in COVID-19. About the research overall: Researchers got acute and convalescent COVID-19 samples from the United States, Italy and Spain.

Repertoires were generated with immunoSEQ multiplex PCR, while TCRdb's copy carries only in-frame clones and drops some. The top ten hold around 8.3% of the sample, which has approximately 62,000 clones, more than 80% seen once. The germline CDR1 and CDR2 sequences are SGHAT and FQNNGV. The CDR3 is made up of 16 amino acids. The V and J ends lost 5 bases and 5 bases, in that order; junction bases with no gene match: 12. Input material: peripheral blood. The sequence derives from a human donor with active COVID-19. The donor label of this sample is uncertain. The chain has TRBV11-2 and TRBJ2-1, with 7 bases aligning to TRBD2. The CDR3 loop reads CASSPPSASGHNEQFF. DNA for the CDR3: TGTGCCAGCAGCCCCCCGTCGGCTAGCGGACACAATGAGCAGTTCTTC.